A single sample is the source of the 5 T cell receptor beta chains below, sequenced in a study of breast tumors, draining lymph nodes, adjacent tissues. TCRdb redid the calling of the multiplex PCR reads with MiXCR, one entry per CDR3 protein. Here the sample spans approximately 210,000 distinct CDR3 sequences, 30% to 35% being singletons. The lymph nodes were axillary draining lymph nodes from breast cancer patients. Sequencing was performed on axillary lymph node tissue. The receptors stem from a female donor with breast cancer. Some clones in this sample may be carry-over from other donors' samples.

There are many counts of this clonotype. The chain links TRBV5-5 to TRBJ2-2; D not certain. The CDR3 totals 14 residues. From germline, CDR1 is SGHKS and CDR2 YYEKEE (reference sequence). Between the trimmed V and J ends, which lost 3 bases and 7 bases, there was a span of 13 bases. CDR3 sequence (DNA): TGTGCCAGCAGCTCCAATAGGTTGGGCGGGGAGCTGTTTTTT. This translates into CASSSNRLGGELFF.

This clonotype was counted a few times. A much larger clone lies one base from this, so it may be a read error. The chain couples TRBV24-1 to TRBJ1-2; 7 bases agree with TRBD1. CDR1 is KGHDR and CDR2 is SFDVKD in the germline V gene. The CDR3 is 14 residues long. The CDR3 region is CAASDFGQDYGYTF. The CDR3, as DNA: TGTGCCGCCAGTGATTTCGGACAGGACTATGGCTACACCTTC.

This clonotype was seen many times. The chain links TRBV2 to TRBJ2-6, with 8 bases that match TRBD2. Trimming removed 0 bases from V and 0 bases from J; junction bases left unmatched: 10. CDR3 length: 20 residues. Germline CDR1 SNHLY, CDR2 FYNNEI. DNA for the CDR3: TGTGCCAGCAGTGAAGCTGTCCTAGCGGGCCCTACCTCTGGGGCCAACGTCCTGACTTTC. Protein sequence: CASSEAVLAGPTSGANVLTF.

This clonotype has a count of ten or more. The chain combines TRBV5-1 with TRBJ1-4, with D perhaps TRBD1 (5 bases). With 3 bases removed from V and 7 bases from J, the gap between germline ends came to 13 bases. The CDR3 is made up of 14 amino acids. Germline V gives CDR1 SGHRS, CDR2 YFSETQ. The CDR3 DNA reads TGCGCCAGCAGCTCGCTCGGGACGGCTGAAAAACTGTTTTTT. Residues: CASSSLGTAEKLFF.

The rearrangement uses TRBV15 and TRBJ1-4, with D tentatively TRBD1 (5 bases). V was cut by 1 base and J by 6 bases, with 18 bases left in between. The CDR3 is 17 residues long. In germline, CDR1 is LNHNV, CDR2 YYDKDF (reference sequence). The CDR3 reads CATSRVNQGGWDEKLFF. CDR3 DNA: TGTGCCACCAGCAGAGTTAATCAGGGAGGCTGGGATGAAAAACTGTTTTTT.